This T cell receptor beta chain appears in the sequencing data of a study of shared clonotypes between healthy human individuals. Naive CD8 cells lacked CD45RO and underwent positive selection for CCR7, leaving out terminally differentiated effector memory CD45RA+ cells. Every one of the donors was a Caucasian adult that lived in Nashville, Tennessee. CDR1 is LNHDA, CDR2 SQIVND, per germline (reference sequence). With 4 bases clipped from V and 0 bases from J, the junction kept 3 bases outside the gene matches. The CDR3 length is 14 residues. Findings and caveats of the study: Large sequencing depth failed to make sorted-subset sequencing complete, rarefaction showed.

As for this clone: As yet, its antigen is unknown.

Only in-frame clones appear in the TCRdb table, and some are missing; sequencing was by immunoSEQ multiplex PCR. The table lists about 650,000 clones, around 95% of them singletons. The chain combines TRBV19 with TRBJ2-7, with 7 bases identical to TRBD2. The specimen was naive CD8+ T cells sorted from blood. The sequence came from a woman aged 25 to 45 in good health. The CDR3 region has the DNA TGTGCCAGTAGTACCCCGGGAGGCTCCTACGAGCAGTACTTC. Translation gives CASSTPGGSYEQYF.